The clone carrying this T cell receptor beta chain was seen only once. Its antigen is not identified. CDR3 size: 13 residues. CDR1 and CDR2 from the germline V gene are KGHSH and LQKENI. V lost 4 bases to trimming and J lost 7 bases, with 13 bases between them. This sample stems from a study of STAT5B mutations in CD4+ large granular lymphocyte leukemia. Findings and limits, study-wide: 8/27 top patient clones versus 2/35 control clones were TRBV06-family.

The assay was run at survey level. Some clones are missing from TCRdb's copy, which holds only in-frame ones; the method was immunoSEQ multiplex PCR. The table records roughly 46,000 clones, 65% to 85% of them present only once. Sample: CD4+ T cells from blood buffy coats. The chain is built from TRBV18 and TRBJ1-2; no clear D. This TCR came from a human donor in good health. CDR3 sequence (DNA): TGTGCCAGCTCACAGGGCGATTCTGCTGGCTACACCTTC. Translated, it gives CASSQGDSAGYTF.